The source of this T cell receptor (beta chain) is a study of cytomegalovirus exposure and HLA in healthy donors. General study findings and limits: The CMV antigen specificity of a few CMV-associated chains was confirmed through in vitro analysis. For presence/absence analyses, sequencing depth was assumed to be roughly uniform across donors. Later examination showed HLA-associated TCR beta chains had greater clonal expansion than equally common others.

Trimming took 6 bases from V and 0 from J, leaving 17 bases between them. The CDR3 has 16 amino acids. CDR1 is SGHRS and CDR2 is YFSETQ in the germline V gene. Details on this clone: Antigen specificity is unknown.

PCR used 60 Vbeta primers and 13 Jbeta primers. In the study's own analysis: Among the unique TCR beta chains that a later analysis counted, about 84 million in all, roughly 11 million were shared. Using immunoSEQ multiplex PCR, the repertoire was profiled, and TCRdb retains in-frame clones only, with some absent. Clone size and the V and J calls come from that table; the DNA yielded D and trimming. The table lists 110,000 or so clones, about four fifths of them singletons. Sequencing input: PBMCs. The chain links TRBV5-1 to TRBJ2-3; D possibly corresponds to TRBD2 (5 bases). This receptor was identified in a woman between 18 and 29 years old in good health and CMV-seronegative. The CDR3 loop is CASIPGVATSTDTQYF. The CDR3 DNA follows: TGCGCCAGCATCCCCGGAGTAGCGACAAGCACAGATACGCAGTATTTT.